This T cell receptor beta chain emerged from a study of T cells of healthy individuals. TCRdb fed the 5' RACE reads into MiXCR, producing one record per CDR3 protein. The profile shows 100,000 or so distinct CDR3 sequences, roughly 18% of them singletons. In germline, CDR1 is LNHDA, CDR2 SQIVND (reference sequence). Trimming stripped 3 bases from V and 2 bases from J, with 14 bases between. The CDR3 sequence is 16 residues long. This clonotype was detected many times. V gene TRBV19 combines with J gene TRBJ1-5; no clear D gene. The source of this sequence is a human donor in good health. CDR3 sequence: CASSIYGEGGNQPQHF. For the CDR3, the DNA is TGTGCCAGTAGTATTTACGGGGAAGGCGGCAATCAGCCCCAGCATTTT.